This TCR beta chain comes out of a study of PD-1 blockade in classical Hodgkin lymphoma. Time point specified: cycle 4 day 1 (C4D1), after 5 to 7 weeks of nivolumab. In every patient, relapse followed autologous stem cell transplantation, while exposure to brentuximab vedotin differed. Researchers used magnetic negative selection to pull out pure CD4+ T cells from thawed PBMCs. Here immunoSEQ multiplex PCR was the method, and the copy in TCRdb shows in-frame clones only, minus some. The profile shows 15,000 to 20,000 clones, around 75% of them singletons. The ends were cut back, 4 bases at V and 0 bases at J, with 3 bases in the middle. The CDR3 is 12 residues long. From germline, CDR1 is SGHRS and CDR2 YFSETQ.

The chain carries TRBV5-1 and TRBJ2-3; D gene unclear. This sample comprised CD4+ T cells from blood, obtained before the fourth cycle of nivolumab. This TCR was sampled from a human donor with classical Hodgkin lymphoma. The CDR3 sequence: CASSKSTDTQYF. The CDR3 region has the DNA TGCGCCAGCAGCAAAAGCACAGATACGCAGTATTTT.